This T cell receptor (beta chain) was sequenced for a study of OX40 agonist ivuxolimab in advanced cancers. Study in general: At doses from 0.01 to 10 mg/kg, patients were given intravenous ivuxolimab every 2 weeks. Broader study findings: Some patients who did not respond also had low normalized T-cell clonal expansion.

Trimming pared 1 base from V and 4 bases from J, leaving 7 bases between. This CDR3 is built from 13 residues. CDR1 and CDR2 from the germline V gene are SGHNT and YENEEA. Comments on this clone: Antigen: not known.

TCRdb's copy holds only in-frame clones and misses some; the assay was immunoSEQ multiplex PCR. Seen here are about 79,000 clones, about 85% observed once, and the top ten hold less than 4.5%. This sample comprised CD4+ or CD8+ T cells sorted from blood, obtained in a trial of the OX40 agonist ivuxolimab. V gene TRBV11-3 combines with J gene TRBJ2-5; D is uncertain. The receptor comes from an adult with an advanced solid tumor such as melanoma, head and neck, liver or kidney cancer. The CDR3 sequence: CASSLARIETQYF. The DNA for the CDR3 is TGTGCCAGCAGCTTAGCCAGAATAGAGACCCAGTACTTC. The entire variable domain, with the rest obtained from reference TRBV11-3 and TRBJ2-5, is as follows: EAGVVQSPRYKIIEKKQPVAFWCNPISGHNTLYWYLQNLGQGPELLIRYENEEAVDDSQLPKDRFSAERLKGVDSTLKIQPAELGDSAVYLCASSLARIETQYFGPGTRLLVL.